These 9 T cell receptor beta chains were all obtained from the same sample, sequenced in a study of T cell changes during pregnancy in multiple sclerosis. Clones were read by immunoSEQ multiplex PCR, and TCRdb kept only the in-frame ones, dropping some. This sample has fewer than 45,000 clones, with about 89% found just once. The specimen comprised CD4+ T cells from peripheral blood mononuclear cells, sampled in the first trimester of pregnancy. These receptors were collected from a female donor with multiple sclerosis, enrolled in a pregnancy study.

The V and J genes are TRBV6-5 and TRBJ2-1; TRBD2 is a possible D gene (5 bases). Germline V gene data show CDR1 as MNHEY and CDR2 as SVGAGI. The CDR3 totals 13 residues. V lost 8 bases, J lost 5 bases, and 13 bases lay in between. The CDR3 loop reads CASFGWRDNEQFF. As DNA, the CDR3 is TGTGCCAGCTTTGGCTGGCGGGACAATGAGCAGTTCTTC.

The chain employs TRBV7-9 and TRBJ2-2; 8 nucleotides agree with TRBD1. Germline assignment: CDR1 SEHNR and CDR2 FQNEAQ (reference sequence). The CDR3 spans 14 residues. Unmatched junction bases numbered 6, after V lost 4 bases and J lost 8 bases. The CDR3 DNA follows: TGTGCCAGCAGCTCGATCAGGGGGCAGGGGGAGCTGTTTTTT. Its translation: CASSSIRGQGELFF.

This clone was detected only a few times. The rearrangement uses TRBV30 and TRBJ2-7; 8 nucleotides line up with TRBD1. The germline V gene has CDR1 GTSNPN and CDR2 SVGIG (reference sequence). The CDR3 length is 16 residues. Germline trimming cut 0 bases from V and 4 bases from J; bases unmatched to any gene: 11. CDR3 bases: TGTGCCTGGAGTGTAGAGGCCAGGGGGCGCTCGTACGAGCAGTACTTC. The encoded protein is CAWSVEARGRSYEQYF.

The rearrangement uses TRBV30 and TRBJ1-2; no clear D gene. This CDR3 has 12 amino acids. CDR1 GTSNPN and CDR2 SVGIG come from the germline V gene (reference sequence). Trimming left V 7 bases short and J 4 bases short, with 13 bases between. The CDR3 bases are TGTGCCTTGTGGACTTACGGCTATGGCTACACCTTC. Translation gives CALWTYGYGYTF.

As DNA, the CDR3 is TGTGCCAGCAGCGCCTCGACTAGCGGGGCCACAGATACGCAGTATTTT. This sequence encodes CASSASTSGATDTQYF. The gene calls are TRBV11-2 and TRBJ2-3; the match to TRBD2 covers 11 bases. The germline gives CDR1 SGHAT, CDR2 FQNNGV. Unmatched junction bases numbered 6, after V lost 5 bases and J lost 2 bases. The CDR3 has 16 amino acids.

This clone was seen once. Distinct nucleotide sequences in the sample also encode this CDR3. V usage is TRBV2 and J usage is TRBJ1-3; 8 bases are a match to TRBD1. The V segment lost 2 bases and the J segment 3 bases; nucleotides outside the gene matches: 3. Germline V gene sequence: CDR1 SNHLY, CDR2 FYNNEI. The CDR3 extends over 15 amino acids. This CDR3 reads CASSEQGASGNTIYF. The CDR3 nucleotides are TGTGCCAGCAGTGAACAGGGGGCAAGTGGAAACACCATATATTTT.

V gene TRBV5-1 combines with J gene TRBJ1-2; D not resolved. Germline V CDR1 and CDR2: SGHRS, YFSETQ. With 0 bases removed from V and 9 bases from J, the gap between germline ends came to 12 bases. The CDR3 is 13 residues long. The CDR3 DNA reads as TGCGCCAGCAGCTTGGCGGAGAGGGATCGCTACACCTTC. It specifies CASSLAERDRYTF.

The J gene is TRBJ2-1, the V gene TRBV2; 12 bases are a match to TRBD2. There are 20 residues in the CDR3. V was clipped by 5 bases and J by 1 base; unmatched bases: 15. CDR1 is SNHLY and CDR2 is FYNNEI in the germline V gene. The CDR3 loop reads CASSKKWGELAGGSYNEQFF. Written as DNA, the CDR3 is TGTGCCAGCAGTAAAAAATGGGGGGAACTAGCGGGGGGATCCTACAATGAGCAGTTCTTC.

This clone appeared a single time. The V and J genes are TRBV10-3 and TRBJ1-1; TRBD1 matches 9 bases. Per the germline V gene, CDR1 is ENHRY and CDR2 is SYGVKD. The CDR3 runs 14 residues. J was trimmed by 1 base and V by 11 bases; bases with no gene match: 8. CDR3 loop: CASNPGQGNTEAFF. In DNA, the CDR3 is TGTGCCTCAAACCCGGGACAGGGGAACACTGAAGCTTTCTTT.